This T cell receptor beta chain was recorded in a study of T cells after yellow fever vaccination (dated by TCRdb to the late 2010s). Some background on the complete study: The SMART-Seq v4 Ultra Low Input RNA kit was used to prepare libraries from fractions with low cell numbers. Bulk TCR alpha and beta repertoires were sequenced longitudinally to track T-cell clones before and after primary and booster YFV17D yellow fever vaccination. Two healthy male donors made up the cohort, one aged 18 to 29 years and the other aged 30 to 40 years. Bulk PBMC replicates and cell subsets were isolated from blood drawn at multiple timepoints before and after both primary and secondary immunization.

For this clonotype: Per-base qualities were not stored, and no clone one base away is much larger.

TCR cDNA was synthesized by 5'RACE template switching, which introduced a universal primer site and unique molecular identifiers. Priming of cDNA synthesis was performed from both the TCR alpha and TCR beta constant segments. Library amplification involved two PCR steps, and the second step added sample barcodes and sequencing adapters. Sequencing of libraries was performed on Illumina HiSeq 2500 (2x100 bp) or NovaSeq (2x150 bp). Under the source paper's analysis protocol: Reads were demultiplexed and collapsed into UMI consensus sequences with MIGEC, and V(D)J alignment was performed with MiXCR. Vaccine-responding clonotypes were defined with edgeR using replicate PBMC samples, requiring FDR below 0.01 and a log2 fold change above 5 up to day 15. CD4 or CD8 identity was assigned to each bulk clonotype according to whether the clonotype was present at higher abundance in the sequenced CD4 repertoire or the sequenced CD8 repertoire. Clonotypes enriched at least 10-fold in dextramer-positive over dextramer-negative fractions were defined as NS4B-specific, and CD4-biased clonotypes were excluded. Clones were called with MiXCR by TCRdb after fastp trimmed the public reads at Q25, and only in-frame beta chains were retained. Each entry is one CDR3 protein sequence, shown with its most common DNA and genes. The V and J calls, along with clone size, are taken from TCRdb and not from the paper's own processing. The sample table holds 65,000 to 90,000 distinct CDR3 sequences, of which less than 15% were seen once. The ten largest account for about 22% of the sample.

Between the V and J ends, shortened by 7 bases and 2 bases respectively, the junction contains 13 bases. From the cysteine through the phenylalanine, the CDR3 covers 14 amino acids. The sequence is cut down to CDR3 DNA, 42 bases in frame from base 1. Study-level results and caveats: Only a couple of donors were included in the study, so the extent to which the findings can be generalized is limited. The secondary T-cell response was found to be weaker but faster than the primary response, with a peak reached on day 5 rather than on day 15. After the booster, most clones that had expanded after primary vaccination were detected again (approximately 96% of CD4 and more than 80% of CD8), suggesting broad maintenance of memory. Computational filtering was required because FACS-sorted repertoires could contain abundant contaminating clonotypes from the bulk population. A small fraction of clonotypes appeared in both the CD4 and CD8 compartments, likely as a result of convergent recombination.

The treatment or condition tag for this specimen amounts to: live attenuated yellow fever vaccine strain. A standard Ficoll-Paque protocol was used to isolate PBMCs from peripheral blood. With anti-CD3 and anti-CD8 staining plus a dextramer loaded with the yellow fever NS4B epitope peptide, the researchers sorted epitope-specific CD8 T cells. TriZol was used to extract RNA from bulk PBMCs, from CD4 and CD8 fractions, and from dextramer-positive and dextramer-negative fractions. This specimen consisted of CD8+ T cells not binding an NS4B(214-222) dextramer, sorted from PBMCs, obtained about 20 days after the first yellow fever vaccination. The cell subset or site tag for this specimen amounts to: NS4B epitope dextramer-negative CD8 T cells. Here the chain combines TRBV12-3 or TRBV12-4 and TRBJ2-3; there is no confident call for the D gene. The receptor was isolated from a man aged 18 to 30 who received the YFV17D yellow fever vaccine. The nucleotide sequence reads TGTGCCAGCAATCCATCCGTCCCCACAGATACGCAGTATTTT. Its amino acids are CASNPSVPTDTQYF.